In this sample, the clone carrying this T cell receptor (beta chain) turned up a few times. As the template, RNA transcripts were used to amplify TCR beta CDR3 regions. HTBI-primed RT-PCR formed the first round, and a multiplex PCR formed the second. TCRdb reprocessed the multiplex PCR reads with MiXCR, giving one entry per CDR3 protein. The table lists around 1,200,000 distinct CDR3 sequences, about 35% of them singletons. This sample was taken from a study of Graves' ophthalmopathy and Graves' hyperthyroidism. V gave up 1 base and J gave up 2 bases, with 17 bases separating them. CDR1 and CDR2 (germline): SNHLY, FYNNEI. The CDR3 contains 17 residues.

Sequenced material: peripheral blood or thyroid tissue (not recorded which). The receptor comes from an adult man with Graves' hyperthyroidism. V gene TRBV2 combines with J gene TRBJ2-5; weak D call: TRBD2 (6 bases). CDR3 region: CASSEGGALAGQETQYF. As DNA, the CDR3 is TGTGCCAGCAGTGAAGGCGGGGCTCTCGCTGGGCAAGAGACCCAGTACTTC. Drawing the rest from reference TRBV2 and TRBJ2-5, the complete variable domain is EPEVTQTPSHQVTQMGQEVILRCVPISNHLYFYWYRQILGQKVEFLVSFYNNEISEKSEIFDDQFSVERPDGSNFTLKIRSTKLEDSAMYFCASSEGGALAGQETQYFGPGTRLLVL.